The next 32 T cell receptor beta chains were all read from a single sample in a study of shared T cell receptors in the human thymus listed by TCRdb under 2021. The library was prepared using the immunoSEQ multiplex PCR assay. TCRdb's version of the immuneACCESS table is confined to in-frame rearrangements and falls short of the full clone set. An unresolved V gene accounts for under half of the shortfall where checked; the remainder is of unknown origin. The sample data list some 640,000 clones, and about 87% of these were observed just once. The ten largest clones represent roughly 0.0086% of the sample. The sample also formed part of further work on human thymus T cells.

Sequencing was performed on thymocytes. The receptors stem from a boy younger than two with a congenital heart defect. Donor details come from another sample of the same person, matched by shared clones.

J is TRBJ1-1 and V is TRBV4-1; D might be TRBD1 (6 bases). This CDR3 comprises 19 residues. CDR1 MGHRA and CDR2 YSYEKL come from the germline V gene. V was shortened by 1 base and J by 0 bases, with 21 bases between the two germline ends. CDR3 sequence (DNA): TGCGCCAGCAGCCAAGTTGGCCCTTGGGGACACCGCATGAACACTGAAGCTTTCTTT. It codes for CASSQVGPWGHRMNTEAFF.

This chain connects TRBV7-2 to TRBJ2-1; 7 positions match TRBD2. This CDR3 has 15 amino acids. V dropped 2 bases and J dropped 4; count of bases not matched to a gene: 5. The germline V gene has CDR1 SGHTA and CDR2 FQGNSA. The chain's CDR3 is CASSLPTSPYNEQFF. CDR3 DNA sequence: TGTGCCAGCAGCTTACCGACTAGCCCTTACAATGAGCAGTTCTTC. Full variable domain (remainder filled in from reference TRBV7-2 and TRBJ2-1): GAGVSQSPSNKVTEKGKDVELRCDPISGHTALYWYRQSLGQGLEFLIYFQGNSAPDKSGLPSDRFSAERTGGSVSTLTIQRTQQEDSAVYLCASSLPTSPYNEQFFGPGTRLTVL.

The chain employs TRBV5-1 and TRBJ1-3; TRBD1 matches at 8 bases. The germline gives CDR1 SGHRS, CDR2 YFSETQ. V was pared by 0 bases and J by 4 bases, with 3 bases of the junction left unmatched. The CDR3 has 15 amino acids. The CDR3 DNA is TGCGCCAGCAGCTTGGAACAGGGGGGCGGAAACACCATATATTTT. Protein product: CASSLEQGGGNTIYF.

J is TRBJ2-5 and V is TRBV14; 9 nucleotides agree with TRBD2. CDR1 and CDR2 from the germline V gene are SGHDN and FVKESK. The CDR3 has 14 residues. Trimming took 8 bases from V and 5 from J; bases not matched to a gene: 9. DNA for the CDR3: TGTGCCAGCTCGGGCGGGAGGGATCAGGAGACCCAGTACTTC. Amino acid sequence: CASSGGRDQETQYF.

This clone appeared once. At one end the junction does not follow the germline gene, possibly because of a read error. The chain combines TRBV7-7 with TRBJ2-2, with 14 bases fitting TRBD2. Per germline, CDR1 SSHAT and CDR2 FNYEAQ (reference sequence). CDR3 size: 18 residues. CDR3 protein: CASSPGLAGDRNTGELFF. As DNA, the CDR3 is TGTGCTAGCAGCCCGGGACTAGCGGGGGACCGGAACACCGGGGAGCTGTTTTTT.

The rearrangement joins TRBV15 to TRBJ2-3; 8 positions match TRBD1. The CDR3 has 17 amino acids. Germline CDR1 is LNHNV and CDR2 is YYDKDF (reference sequence). The junction had 9 bases not matched to a gene; V was cut back by 0 bases and J by 4 bases. CDR3 in amino acids: CATSRDQETGVPDTQYF. In DNA form, the CDR3 reads TGTGCCACCAGCAGAGATCAGGAGACAGGGGTTCCAGATACGCAGTATTTT.

The V call is TRBV6-4, the J call TRBJ2-7; 8 positions agree with TRBD1. The CDR3 is 14 amino acids. V gave up 8 bases and J gave up 3 bases; unmatched junction bases: 9. Germline CDR1 MRHNA, CDR2 SNTAGT. The CDR3 bases are TGTGCCAGCCAAAGGGGCAGGGGGCTCTACGAGCAGTACTTC. This sequence encodes CASQRGRGLYEQYF.

The gene calls are TRBV10-3 and TRBJ2-7; perhaps TRBD2 as D (6 bases). The CDR3 consists of 12 residues. Trimming removed 10 bases at V and 7 bases at J, with 17 bases between. The germline gives CDR1 ENHRY, CDR2 SYGVKD. CDR3 in DNA: TGTGCCACCACAGACCGGCGGGGAGAGCAGTACTTC. This encodes CATTDRRGEQYF.

This clone was observed once. The junction departs from the called germline gene at one end, perhaps through a read error. Other DNA sequences within the sample encode an identical CDR3. This chain uses TRBV6-5 with TRBJ1-1; D might be TRBD1 (6 bases). The CDR3 loop spans 14 amino acids. Germline CDR1 reads MNHEY; CDR2 reads SVGAGI. CDR3 nucleotides: TGCGCCAGCAGTTACGGGGGGGCGAACACTGAAGCTTTCTTT. This translates into CASSYGGANTEAFF.

The chain recombines TRBV28 with TRBJ1-1, with D perhaps matching TRBD1 (5 bases). Germline V CDR1 and CDR2: MDHEN, SYDVKM. The CDR3 contains 16 residues. V lost 7 bases to trimming and J lost 3 bases, with 21 bases between them. In nucleotides, the CDR3 is TGTGCCAGCATCACTCGGGCGGGGCCATTGGACACTGAAGCTTTCTTT. Translation gives CASITRAGPLDTEAFF. Combining the CDR3 with reference TRBV28 and TRBJ1-1 gives the whole variable domain DVKVTQSSRYLVKRTGEKVFLECVQDMDHENMFWYRQDPGLGLRLIYFSYDVKMKEKGDIPEGYSVSREKKERFSLILESASTNQTSMYLCASITRAGPLDTEAFFGQGTRLTVV.

V is TRBV14 and J is TRBJ2-7; 12 bases are a match to TRBD2. CDR3 length: 18 residues. Germline V gene lookup returns CDR1 SGHDN and CDR2 FVKESK. V shed 11 bases, J shed 5 bases, and the junction held 22 bases outside the gene matches. The CDR3 nucleotides read TGTGCCGTCTCACCACTAGCGGGAGGAACCCCTCCCCGTAACGAGCAGTACTTC. It encodes CAVSPLAGGTPPRNEQYF.

V usage is TRBV9 and J usage is TRBJ2-6, with 9 positions matching TRBD1. The CDR3 consists of 18 residues. V was clipped by 4 bases and J by 2 bases; unmatched bases: 10. Germline CDR1 and CDR2: SGDLS and YYNGEE. CDR3 protein: CASSTGQGLGTGANVLTF. The CDR3 bases are TGTGCCAGCAGCACAGGACAGGGGCTTGGAACTGGGGCCAACGTCCTGACTTTC.

The chain links TRBV5-1 to TRBJ2-7; 14 bases map to TRBD2. After removal of 4 bases from V and 0 bases from J, the junction contained 9 bases not matched to a gene. CDR1 and CDR2 (germline): SGHRS, YFSETQ. The CDR3 covers 18 residues. The CDR3 DNA reads as TGCGCCAGCAGCGTAATTGGACTAGCGGGAGGTAGCTCCTACGAGCAGTACTTC. It codes for CASSVIGLAGGSSYEQYF.

The J gene is TRBJ2-1, the V gene TRBV4-3, with D perhaps matching TRBD2 (5 bases). The CDR3 is made up of 16 amino acids. Germline CDR1 reads LGHNA; CDR2 reads YSLEER. V lost 1 base, J lost 2 bases, and 12 bases lay in between. The CDR3 protein is CASSQAGETPYNEQFF. The CDR3 region has the DNA TGCGCCAGCAGCCAAGCCGGGGAGACCCCCTACAATGAGCAGTTCTTC.

The V and J genes are TRBV7-6 and TRBJ2-1; D uncertain. Germline V lookup: CDR1 SGHVS, CDR2 FNYEAQ. The CDR3 is made up of 17 amino acids. V dropped 1 base and J dropped 3 bases, with 16 bases sitting between them. CDR3 bases: TGTGCCAGCAGCTTAGAGTCCACAAACAAAGACTACAATGAGCAGTTCTTC. It codes for CASSLESTNKDYNEQFF. The entire variable domain, with the rest obtained from reference TRBV7-6 and TRBJ2-1, is as follows: GAGVSQSPRYKVTKRGQDVALRCDPISGHVSLYWYRQALGQGPEFLTYFNYEAQQDKSGLPNDRFSAERPEGSISTLTIQRTEQRDSAMYRCASSLESTNKDYNEQFFGPGTRLTVL.

V and J are TRBV28 and TRBJ1-5; no clear D gene. Germline CDR1 MDHEN, CDR2 SYDVKM. This CDR3 comprises 22 residues. Between the trimmed V and J ends, which lost 1 base and 0 bases, there was a span of 28 bases. The CDR3 sequence is CASSLSRNSRRRERNSNQPQHF. CDR3 nucleotides: TGTGCCAGCAGTTTATCCCGCAACTCTAGGAGGCGCGAACGGAATAGCAATCAGCCCCAGCATTTT.

The chain links TRBV6-4 to TRBJ2-7; 9 bases line up with TRBD1. The CDR3 runs to 14 residues. V was pared by 9 bases and J by 6 bases, with 12 bases of the junction left unmatched. Germline V gene lookup returns CDR1 MRHNA and CDR2 SNTAGT. CDR3 DNA sequence: TGTGCCAGTGGGCCCGGACAGGGGCTACCCGAGCAGTACTTC. This encodes CASGPGQGLPEQYF.

The gene calls are TRBV18 and TRBJ2-1; 7 bases line up with TRBD2. The germline V gene encodes CDR1 KGHSH and CDR2 LQKENI. Trimming removed 3 bases from V and 4 bases from J; junction bases left unmatched: 9. This CDR3 spans 16 amino acids. The CDR3 DNA reads as TGTGCCAGCTCACCCGCCCTAGCGGATTATTACAATGAGCAGTTCTTC. Amino acids: CASSPALADYYNEQFF.

V gene TRBV4-3 combines with J gene TRBJ1-6; D is uncertain. This CDR3 is 16 amino acids long. Trimming removed 0 bases at V and 0 bases at J, with 6 bases between. Germline assignment: CDR1 LGHNA and CDR2 YSLEER. The chain's CDR3 is CASSQEPSSYNSPLHF. The CDR3 DNA reads as TGCGCCAGCAGCCAAGAACCGAGCTCCTATAATTCACCCCTCCACTTT.

The chain couples TRBV2 to TRBJ2-3; possibly TRBD2 for D (5 bases). Trimming shortened V by 7 bases and J by 4 bases, and 15 bases separated the two germline ends. Per the germline V gene, CDR1 is SNHLY and CDR2 is FYNNEI. The CDR3 runs 14 residues. In DNA form, the CDR3 reads TGTGCCAGCAAGGAGCGTGGAGGAGCAGATACGCAGTATTTT. Translating it yields CASKERGGADTQYF.

The CDR3 protein is CATQQGGAETQYF. CDR3 nucleotide sequence: TGTGCCACACAACAGGGAGGGGCCGAGACCCAGTACTTC. The chain employs TRBV5-4 and TRBJ2-5, with TRBD2 as a possible D gene (7 bases). The ends were cut back, 9 bases at V and 5 bases at J, with 17 bases in the middle. The CDR3 has 13 residues. The V gene's germline CDR1 is SGHNT and CDR2 YYREEE (reference sequence).

The chain recombines TRBV6-4 with TRBJ1-5; TRBD1 matches 7 bases. CDR3 length: 13 amino acids. The germline V gene encodes CDR1 MRHNA and CDR2 SNTAGT. The ends lost 5 bases at V and 4 bases at J; junction bases unmatched: 2. Here the CDR3 reads CASSTDRNQPQHF. CDR3 coding DNA: TGTGCCAGCAGTACGGACAGGAATCAGCCCCAGCATTTT.

V is TRBV14 and J is TRBJ1-6, with unresolved D. The germline gives CDR1 SGHDN, CDR2 FVKESK. The CDR3 spans 16 residues. Trimming shortened V by 0 bases and J by 6 bases, and 12 bases separated the two germline ends. In DNA, the CDR3 is TGTGCCAGCAGCCAAGATGGTTTCCAGGCTAATTCACCCCTCCACTTT. Amino acids: CASSQDGFQANSPLHF. Full variable domain (outside the CDR3, taken from reference TRBV14 and TRBJ1-6): EAGVTQFPSHSVIEKGQTVTLRCDPISGHDNLYWYRRVMGKEIKFLLHFVKESKQDESGMPNNRFLAERTGGTYSTLKVQPAELEDSGVYFCASSQDGFQANSPLHFGNGTRLTVT.

CDR3 in amino acids: CASRPPRTSGDGGTDTQYF. The CDR3 DNA reads as TGCGCCAGCAGACCTCCCAGGACTAGCGGGGATGGGGGCACAGATACGCAGTATTTT. This chain connects TRBV4-1 to TRBJ2-3; 12 bases map to TRBD2. The germline V gene encodes CDR1 MGHRA and CDR2 YSYEKL. The CDR3 covers 19 residues. Trimming cost V 6 bases and J 1 base; bases outside gene matches: 14.

The V call is TRBV14, the J call TRBJ1-1; 8 nucleotides agree with TRBD1. Per the germline V gene, CDR1 is SGHDN and CDR2 is FVKESK. V was pared by 0 bases and J by 0 bases, with 0 bases of the junction left unmatched. This CDR3 is 15 amino acids long. CDR3 nucleotide sequence: TGTGCCAGCAGCCAAGACAGGGGGCTGAACACTGAAGCTTTCTTT. It codes for CASSQDRGLNTEAFF.

The chain combines TRBV11-3 with TRBJ2-3, with TRBD2 matching 14 bases. CDR3 length: 19 residues. Per germline, CDR1 SGHNT and CDR2 YENEEA. V was pared by 5 bases and J by 2 bases, with 12 bases of the junction left unmatched. The chain's CDR3 is CASSPGTSGGQRLTDTQYF. DNA for the CDR3: TGTGCCAGCAGCCCTGGGACTAGCGGGGGCCAACGCCTCACAGATACGCAGTATTTT.

V is TRBV28 and J is TRBJ1-2; D may be TRBD1 (6 bases). Germline assignment: CDR1 MDHEN and CDR2 SYDVKM. V lost 2 bases, J lost 4 bases, and 17 bases lay in between. The CDR3 is 16 amino acids. The chain's CDR3 is CASSLRPRQDSYGYTF. The CDR3 nucleotides are TGTGCCAGCAGTTTACGCCCCCGACAGGACTCCTATGGCTACACCTTC.

Only one count was recorded for this clone. This rearrangement joins TRBV6-5 to TRBJ2-3, with D perhaps matching TRBD2 (5 bases). This CDR3 comprises 15 residues. CDR1 is MNHEY, CDR2 SVGAGI, per germline. The V and J ends lost 5 bases and 0 bases respectively, with 12 bases between them. In nucleotides, the CDR3 is TGTGCCAGCAGTCCTACGAGGGCTAGCACAGATACGCAGTATTTT. Translating it yields CASSPTRASTDTQYF.

The chain links TRBV6-5 to TRBJ1-1; 7 nucleotides agree with TRBD1. After removal of 7 bases from V and 4 bases from J, the junction contained 9 bases not matched to a gene. The CDR3 loop spans 14 amino acids. Germline CDR1 MNHEY, CDR2 SVGAGI. This CDR3 reads CASTLQGSGTEAFF. The CDR3 nucleotides are TGTGCCAGCACCCTACAGGGGTCGGGCACTGAAGCTTTCTTT.

The chain recombines TRBV6-1 with TRBJ2-3; 9 bases are a match to TRBD1. Germline V lookup: CDR1 MNHNS, CDR2 SASEGT. J lost 0 bases, V lost 3 bases, and 4 bases had no gene match. CDR3 length: 16 amino acids. In DNA, the CDR3 is TGTGCCAGCAGTGACTTACAGGGGGCGAGCACAGATACGCAGTATTTT. Its protein is CASSDLQGASTDTQYF.

The V call is TRBV7-9, the J call TRBJ2-1; D might be TRBD2 (6 bases). V lost 6 bases, J lost 0 bases, and 18 bases lay in between. Germline loops: CDR1 SEHNR, CDR2 FQNEAQ (reference sequence). The CDR3 loop spans 17 amino acids. CDR3 amino acids: CASRPSRPTSSYNEQFF. CDR3 DNA sequence: TGTGCCAGCAGACCTAGTCGCCCGACTAGCTCCTACAATGAGCAGTTCTTC.

CDR3 sequence: CASSVVRVFEDTEAFF. The CDR3 nucleotides read TGTGCCAGCAGCGTCGTCCGAGTCTTTGAGGACACTGAAGCTTTCTTT. This chain connects TRBV9 to TRBJ1-1, with unresolved D. Trimming stripped 2 bases from V and 3 bases from J, with 17 bases between. CDR1 and CDR2 from the germline V gene are SGDLS and YYNGEE. The CDR3 loop spans 16 amino acids.